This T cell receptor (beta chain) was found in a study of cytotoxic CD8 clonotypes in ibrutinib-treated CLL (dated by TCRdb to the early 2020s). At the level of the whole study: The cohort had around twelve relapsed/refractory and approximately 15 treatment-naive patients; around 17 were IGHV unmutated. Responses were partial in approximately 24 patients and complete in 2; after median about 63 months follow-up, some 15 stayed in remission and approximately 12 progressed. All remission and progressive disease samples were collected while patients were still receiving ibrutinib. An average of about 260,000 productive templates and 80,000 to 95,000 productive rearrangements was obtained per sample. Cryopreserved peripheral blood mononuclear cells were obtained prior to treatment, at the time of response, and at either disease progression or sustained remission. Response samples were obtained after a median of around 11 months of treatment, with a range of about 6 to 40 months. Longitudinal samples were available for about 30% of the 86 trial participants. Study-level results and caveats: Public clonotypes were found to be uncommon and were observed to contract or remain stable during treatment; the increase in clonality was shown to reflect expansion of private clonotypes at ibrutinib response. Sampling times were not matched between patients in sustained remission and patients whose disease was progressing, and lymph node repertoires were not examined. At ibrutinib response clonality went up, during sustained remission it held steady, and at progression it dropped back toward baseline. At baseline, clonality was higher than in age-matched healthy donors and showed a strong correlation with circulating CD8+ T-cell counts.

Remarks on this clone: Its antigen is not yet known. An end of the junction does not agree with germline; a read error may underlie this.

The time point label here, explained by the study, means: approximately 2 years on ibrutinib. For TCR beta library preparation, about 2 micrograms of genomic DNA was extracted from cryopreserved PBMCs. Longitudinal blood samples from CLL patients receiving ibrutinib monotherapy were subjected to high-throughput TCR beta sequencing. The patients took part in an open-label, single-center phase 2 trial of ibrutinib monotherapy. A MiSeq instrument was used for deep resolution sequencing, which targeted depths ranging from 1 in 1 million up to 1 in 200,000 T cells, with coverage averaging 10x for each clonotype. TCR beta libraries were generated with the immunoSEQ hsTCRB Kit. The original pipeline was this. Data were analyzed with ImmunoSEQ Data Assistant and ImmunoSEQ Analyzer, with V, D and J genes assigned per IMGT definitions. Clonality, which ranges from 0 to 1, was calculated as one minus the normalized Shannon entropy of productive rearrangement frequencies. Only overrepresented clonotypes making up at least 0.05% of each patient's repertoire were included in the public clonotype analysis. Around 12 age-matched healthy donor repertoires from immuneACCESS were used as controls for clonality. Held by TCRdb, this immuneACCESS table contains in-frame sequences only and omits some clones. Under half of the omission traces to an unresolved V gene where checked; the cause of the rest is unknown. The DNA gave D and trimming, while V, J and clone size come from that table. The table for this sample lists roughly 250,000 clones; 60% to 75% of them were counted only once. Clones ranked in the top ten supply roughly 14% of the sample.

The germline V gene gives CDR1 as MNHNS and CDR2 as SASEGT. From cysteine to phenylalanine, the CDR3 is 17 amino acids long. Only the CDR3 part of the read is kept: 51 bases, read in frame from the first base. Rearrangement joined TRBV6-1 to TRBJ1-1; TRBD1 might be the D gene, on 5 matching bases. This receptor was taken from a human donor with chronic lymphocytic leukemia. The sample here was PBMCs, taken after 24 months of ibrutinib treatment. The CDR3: CAISELGTTRGNTEAFF. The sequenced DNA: TGTGCCATCAGTGAATTAGGGACCACACGCGGGAACACTGAAGCTTTCTTT.